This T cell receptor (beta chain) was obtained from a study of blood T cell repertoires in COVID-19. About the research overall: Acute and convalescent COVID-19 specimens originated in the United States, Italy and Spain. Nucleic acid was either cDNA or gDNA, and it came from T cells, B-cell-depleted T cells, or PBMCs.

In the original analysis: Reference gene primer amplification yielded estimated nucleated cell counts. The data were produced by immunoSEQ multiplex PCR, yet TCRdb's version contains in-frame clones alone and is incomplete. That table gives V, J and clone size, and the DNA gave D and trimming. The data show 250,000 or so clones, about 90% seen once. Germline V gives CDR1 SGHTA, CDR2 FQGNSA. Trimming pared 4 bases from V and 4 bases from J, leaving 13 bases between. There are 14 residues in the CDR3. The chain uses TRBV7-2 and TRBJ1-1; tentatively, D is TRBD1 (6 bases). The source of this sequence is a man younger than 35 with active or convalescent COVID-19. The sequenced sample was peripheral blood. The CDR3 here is CASSSRVGGTEAFF. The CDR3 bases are TGTGCCAGCAGCTCCCGTGTAGGGGGCACTGAAGCTTTCTTT.